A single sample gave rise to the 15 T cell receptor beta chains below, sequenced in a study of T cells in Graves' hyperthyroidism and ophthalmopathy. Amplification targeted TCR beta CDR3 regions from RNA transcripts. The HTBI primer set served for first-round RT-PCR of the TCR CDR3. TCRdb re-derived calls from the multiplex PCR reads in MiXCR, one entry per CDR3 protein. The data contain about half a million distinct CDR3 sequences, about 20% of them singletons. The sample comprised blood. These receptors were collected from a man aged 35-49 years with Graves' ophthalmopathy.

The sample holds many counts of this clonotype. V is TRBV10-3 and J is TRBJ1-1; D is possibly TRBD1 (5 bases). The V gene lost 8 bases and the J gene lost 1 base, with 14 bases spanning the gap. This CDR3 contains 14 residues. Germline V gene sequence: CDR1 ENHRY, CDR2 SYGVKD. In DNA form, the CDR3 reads TGTGCCATCCGAACCGGGACGGCGAACACTGAAGCTTTCTTT. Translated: CAIRTGTANTEAFF.

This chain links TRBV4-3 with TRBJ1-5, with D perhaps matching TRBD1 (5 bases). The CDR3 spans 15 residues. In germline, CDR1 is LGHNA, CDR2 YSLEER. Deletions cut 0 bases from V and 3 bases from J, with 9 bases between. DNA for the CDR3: TGCGCCAGCAGCCAAGAACGGACACACAATCAGCCCCAGCATTTT. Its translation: CASSQERTHNQPQHF.

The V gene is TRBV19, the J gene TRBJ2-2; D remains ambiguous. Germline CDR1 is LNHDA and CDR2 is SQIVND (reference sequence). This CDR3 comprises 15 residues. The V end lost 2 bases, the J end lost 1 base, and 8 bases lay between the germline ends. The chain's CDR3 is CASSINPGNTGELFF. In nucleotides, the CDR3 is TGTGCCAGTAGTATAAACCCAGGGAACACCGGGGAGCTGTTTTTT.

This chain's CDR3 is CAWRGGTAGANVLTF. CDR3 in DNA: TGTGCCTGGAGGGGAGGGACTGCTGGGGCCAACGTCCTGACTTTC. The V call is TRBV30, the J call TRBJ2-6; 7 nucleotides agree with TRBD2. Germline trimming cut 3 bases from V and 2 bases from J; bases unmatched to any gene: 4. Per the germline V gene, CDR1 is GTSNPN and CDR2 is SVGIG (reference sequence). There are 15 residues in the CDR3. The full variable domain, with the rest looked up from reference TRBV30 and TRBJ2-6, is SQTIHQWPATLVQPVGSPLSLECTVEGTSNPNLYWYRQAAGRGLQLLFYSVGIGQISSEVPQNLSASRPQDRQFILSSKKLLLSDSGFYLCAWRGGTAGANVLTFGAGSRLTVL.

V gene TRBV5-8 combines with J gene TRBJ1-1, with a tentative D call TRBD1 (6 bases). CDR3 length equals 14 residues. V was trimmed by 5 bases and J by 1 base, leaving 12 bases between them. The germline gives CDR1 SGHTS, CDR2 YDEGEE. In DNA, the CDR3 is TGTGCCAGCAGTCCGACAGGACAGAACACTGAAGCTTTCTTT. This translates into CASSPTGQNTEAFF.

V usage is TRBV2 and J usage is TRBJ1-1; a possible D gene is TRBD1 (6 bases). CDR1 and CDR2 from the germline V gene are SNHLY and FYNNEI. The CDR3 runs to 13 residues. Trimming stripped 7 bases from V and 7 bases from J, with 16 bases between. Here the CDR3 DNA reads TGTGCCAGCACAGGGGCTCCTCGAGATGAAGCTTTCTTT. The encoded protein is CASTGAPRDEAFF.

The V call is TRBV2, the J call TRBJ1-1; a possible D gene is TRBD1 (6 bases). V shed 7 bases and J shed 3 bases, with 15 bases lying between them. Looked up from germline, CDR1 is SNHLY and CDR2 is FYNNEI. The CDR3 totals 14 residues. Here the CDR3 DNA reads TGTGCCAGCAAGCGGGGGGGCACGGACACTGAAGCTTTCTTT. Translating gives CASKRGGTDTEAFF.

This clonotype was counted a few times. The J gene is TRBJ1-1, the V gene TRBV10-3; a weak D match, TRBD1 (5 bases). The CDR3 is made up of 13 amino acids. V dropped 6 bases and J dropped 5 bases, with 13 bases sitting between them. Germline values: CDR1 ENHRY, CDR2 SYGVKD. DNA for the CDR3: TGTGCCATCAGCCCCGTCAGGGAGACTGAAGCTTTCTTT. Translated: CAISPVRETEAFF.

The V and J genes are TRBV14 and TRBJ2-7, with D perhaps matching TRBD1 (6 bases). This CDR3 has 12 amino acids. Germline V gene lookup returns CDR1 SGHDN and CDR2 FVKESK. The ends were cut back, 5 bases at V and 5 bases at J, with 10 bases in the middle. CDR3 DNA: TGTGCCAGCAGCGAAACAGGGAACGAGCAGTACTTC. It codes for CASSETGNEQYF.

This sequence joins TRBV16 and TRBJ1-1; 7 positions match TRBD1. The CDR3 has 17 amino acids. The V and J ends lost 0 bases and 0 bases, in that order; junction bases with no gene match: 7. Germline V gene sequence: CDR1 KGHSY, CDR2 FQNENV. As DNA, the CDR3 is TGTGCCAGCAGCCAATCGGTTTCCAGGGGGGTGAACACTGAAGCTTTCTTT. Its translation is CASSQSVSRGVNTEAFF.

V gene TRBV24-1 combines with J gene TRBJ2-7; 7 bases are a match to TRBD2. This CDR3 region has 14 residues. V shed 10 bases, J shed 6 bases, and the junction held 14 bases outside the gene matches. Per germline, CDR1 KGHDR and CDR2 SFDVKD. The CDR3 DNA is TGTGCCACTAAGCGAATCGGCGGGAGAGGCGAGCAGTACTTC. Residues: CATKRIGGRGEQYF.

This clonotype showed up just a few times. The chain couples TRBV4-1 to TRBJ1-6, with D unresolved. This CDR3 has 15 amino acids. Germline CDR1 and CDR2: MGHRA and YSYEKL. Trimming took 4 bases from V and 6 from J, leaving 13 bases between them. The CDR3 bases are TGCGCCAGCAGCCCTACTCCGGCCCTTAATTCACCCCTCCACTTT. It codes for CASSPTPALNSPLHF.

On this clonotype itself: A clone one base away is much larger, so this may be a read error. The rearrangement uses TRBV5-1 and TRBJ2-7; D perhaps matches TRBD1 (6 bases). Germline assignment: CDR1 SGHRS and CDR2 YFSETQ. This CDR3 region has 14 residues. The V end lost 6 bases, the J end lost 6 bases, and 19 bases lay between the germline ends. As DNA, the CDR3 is TGCGCCAGCACCTGGGACACCCCCACCGGCGAGCAGTACTTC. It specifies CASTWDTPTGEQYF.

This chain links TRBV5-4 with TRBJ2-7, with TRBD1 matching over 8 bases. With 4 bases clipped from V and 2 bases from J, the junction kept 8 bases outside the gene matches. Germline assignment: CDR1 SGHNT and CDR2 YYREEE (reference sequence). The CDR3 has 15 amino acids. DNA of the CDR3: TGTGCCAGCAGCCAACCGGACAGGGATACCTACGAGCAGTACTTC. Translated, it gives CASSQPDRDTYEQYF.

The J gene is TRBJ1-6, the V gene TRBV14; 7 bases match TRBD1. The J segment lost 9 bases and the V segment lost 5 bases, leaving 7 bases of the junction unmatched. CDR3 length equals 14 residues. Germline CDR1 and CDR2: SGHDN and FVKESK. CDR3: CASSGQVAGSPLHF. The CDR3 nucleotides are TGTGCCAGCAGCGGACAGGTAGCTGGTTCACCCCTCCACTTT.